The clone carrying this T cell receptor (beta chain) was seen only a few times. Its cognate antigen is unknown. This sample stems from a study of cytomegalovirus exposure and HLA in healthy donors. The study's findings and limits: It was taken for granted in presence/absence analyses that sequencing depth across donors was roughly uniform. HLA-A and HLA-B allele assignments for most subjects were reportedly predicted accurately using TCR beta sequences.

It was with 60 Vbeta and 13 Jbeta primers that the PCR ran. Original data processing: Unique TCR beta chains numbered approximately 80 million in a later analysis, with roughly 10 million shared. Generated by immunoSEQ multiplex PCR, the TCRdb table keeps only in-frame clones and is missing some. From that table come the V and J calls and clone size; the DNA was used to work out D and trimming. The sample shows under 80,000 clones, 65% to 75% of them seen only once. Trimming took 4 bases from V and 0 from J, leaving 17 bases between them. The CDR3 runs 17 residues. Germline CDR1 is SGHTS and CDR2 is YDEGEE.

This receptor was identified in a woman in her 30s in good health and CMV-seronegative. The sample consisted of PBMCs. The chain couples TRBV5-8 to TRBJ2-1; D perhaps matches TRBD2 (5 bases). The CDR3 DNA is TGTGCCAGCAGCCTCGAGGGCCTAGCAGGCTCCTACAATGAGCAGTTCTTC. Its translation: CASSLEGLAGSYNEQFF. Full variable domain (missing parts from reference TRBV5-8 and TRBJ2-1): EAGVTQSPTHLIKTRGQQATLRCSPISGHTSVYWYQQALGLGLQFLLWYDEGEERNRGNFPPRFSGRQFPNYSSELNVNALELEDSALYLCASSLEGLAGSYNEQFFGPGTRLTVL.